This T cell receptor beta chain was profiled in a study of glioma-infiltrating T cells after dendritic cell vaccination. Study-wide context: Treatment, given 2003 to 2012, was autologous tumor lysate-pulsed dendritic cell vaccination.

Time point reported: after dendritic cell vaccination, including at tumor progression/relapse. Before vaccination, two weeks after the third vaccination, and at progression, PBMC were collected. On this clone itself: Its antigen remains unknown.

Data came from immunoSEQ multiplex PCR; TCRdb stores just in-frame clones and leaves some out. The repertoire consists of tens of thousands of clones, with about 89% occurring once and the leading ten covering around 10%. The study's findings and limits: Survival was not directly related to TCR clonality in these patients.

V dropped 6 bases and J dropped 3 bases, with 5 bases sitting between them. Per the germline V gene, CDR1 is MNHNY and CDR2 is SVGAGI (reference sequence). The CDR3 contains 12 residues. This TCR was recovered from a human donor with glioblastoma. Material: blood, obtained after dendritic cell vaccination. The chain combines TRBV6-6 with TRBJ1-4; D is ambiguous. CDR3 DNA sequence: TGTGCCAGCAGATGGCCTAATGAAAAACTGTTTTTT. Protein: CASRWPNEKLFF.